This T cell receptor (beta chain) was documented in a study of shared clonotypes between healthy human individuals. V shed 4 bases and J shed 8 bases, with 21 bases lying between them. This CDR3 is built from 16 residues. Germline loops: CDR1 SGDLS, CDR2 YYNGEE. Those who donated, Caucasian adults without exception, all lived in Nashville, Tennessee. The method was immunoSEQ multiplex PCR; TCRdb's version includes in-frame clones alone and lacks a portion of them. The data show about 990,000 clones, around 78% seen once. Study outcomes and limitations: Measured sharing among donors was expected to vary with sequencing depth. Rarefaction showed sorted-subset sequencing was incomplete despite large depth.

Details on this clone: Its antigen is undetermined.

This TCR was sampled from a man aged 18 to 29 in good health. Some clones in this sample may be carry-over from other donors' samples. The sample comprised memory CD4+ T cells from PBMCs. This sample's subset: CD45RA-negative fraction. The chain links TRBV9 to TRBJ1-4; TRBD1 might be the D (6 bases). CDR3 bases: TGTGCCAGCAGCCCACGGGAGGGAGGCAGGGGAGAAAAACTGTTTTTT. Its protein is CASSPREGGRGEKLFF.